The clone carrying this TCR beta chain was seen a few times. Its specificity is unknown. This sample stems from a study of CD8+ T cells in alopecia areata. Study-wide findings and caveats: Scalp lesions, especially in alopecia totalis/universalis, had higher clonality than normal scalp.

Treatment denoted: oral pan-JAK inhibitor, 5-10 mg twice daily. Following RNA extraction, reverse transcription yielded cDNA that acted as the sequencing template. TCRdb's copy holds only in-frame clones and misses some; the assay was immunoSEQ multiplex PCR. The sample holds about 140,000 clones, roughly nine tenths seen once. Germline trimming cut 0 bases from V and 4 bases from J; bases unmatched to any gene: 5. The CDR3 runs 16 residues. Germline V gene lookup returns CDR1 SQVTM and CDR2 ANQGSEA. The specimen was CD8+ T cells sorted from blood, collected at week 4, from a patient treated with tofacitinib. The chain combines TRBV29-1 with TRBJ2-1, with TRBD1 identical over 11 bases. The receptor comes from a human donor with alopecia areata. CDR3 amino acids: CSVEEMDRGPYNEQFF. DNA for the CDR3: TGCAGCGTTGAAGAGATGGACAGGGGGCCTTACAATGAGCAGTTCTTC.